The T cell receptor (beta chain) described here comes from a study of radiotherapy plus CTLA-4 blockade in lung cancer. Libraries were prepared by immunoSEQ multiplex PCR; TCRdb keeps only in-frame clonotypes and omits some of them. This table has 90,000 or so clones, 83% appearing once. About this clone itself: What it recognizes is unknown.

General observations from the study: Clones of tumor-derived TCRs expanded in blood after radiotherapy plus ipilimumab. Interferon-beta and early blood T cell clone dynamics reportedly predicted response best.

The CDR3 sequence is 14 residues long. Per germline, CDR1 LNHDA and CDR2 SQIVND (reference sequence). V was clipped by 9 bases and J by 5 bases, with 14 bases between them. The material was peripheral blood, obtained from a patient treated with radiotherapy plus ipilimumab. V usage is TRBV19 and J usage is TRBJ1-6; D gene uncertain. The sequence derives from a human donor with non-small cell lung cancer who had stable disease on radiotherapy plus ipilimumab. The CDR3 loop reads CASTLTVNNSPLHF. The DNA for the CDR3 is TGTGCCAGCACATTGACGGTGAATAATTCACCCCTCCACTTT.